These T cell receptor beta chains were read from a single sample in a study of blood T cell repertoires in COVID-19. Here immunoSEQ multiplex PCR was the method, and the copy in TCRdb shows in-frame clones only, minus some. The sample shows about 270,000 clones, 75% to 90% of them seen only once. The specimen sequenced was peripheral blood. These receptors were taken from a human donor in a cohort sampled during active COVID-19. CDR3s include the opening cysteine and the closing phenylalanine or tryptophan. The order of the fields is clone size, V gene, J gene, D gene, CDR3 protein, CDR3 DNA. A D gene is named only where the DNA matches it firmly. Not all rows give a size; the values are once, few, many and, for expanded clones, a class.

clone_size: .
v_call: TRBV20-1
j_call: TRBJ2-7
d_call: .
cdr3_aa: CSASIPRAGSYEQYF
cdr3_nt: TGCAGTGCTAGTATTCCTAGAGCGGGCTCCTACGAGCAGTACTTC

clone_size: .
v_call: TRBV11-2
j_call: TRBJ2-1
d_call: TRBD2
cdr3_aa: CASSSRTSGGVNEQFF
cdr3_nt: TGTGCCAGCAGCTCACGGACTAGCGGAGGAGTCAATGAGCAGTTCTTC

clone_size: .
v_call: TRBV7-9
j_call: TRBJ2-3
d_call: TRBD1
cdr3_aa: CASKRTGVSDTQYF
cdr3_nt: TGTGCCAGCAAACGGACAGGGGTGTCAGATACGCAGTATTTT

clone_size: .
v_call: TRBV7-2
j_call: TRBJ2-7
d_call: .
cdr3_aa: CASGLRPHEQYF
cdr3_nt: TGTGCCAGCGGGCTTCGTCCCCACGAGCAGTACTTC

clone_size: .
v_call: TRBV11-2
j_call: TRBJ2-5
d_call: .
cdr3_aa: CASSLRRGALGGTQYF
cdr3_nt: TGTGCCAGCAGCTTACGCAGGGGGGCGCTGGGTGGGACCCAGTACTTC

clone_size: .
v_call: TRBV19
j_call: TRBJ1-5
d_call: .
cdr3_aa: CASRGDTRSNQPQHF
cdr3_nt: TGTGCCAGTAGAGGGGACACAAGAAGCAATCAGCCCCAGCATTTT

clone_size: .
v_call: TRBV6-5
j_call: TRBJ1-2
d_call: .
cdr3_aa: CASRPGELFGYTF
cdr3_nt: TGTGCCAGCAGACCAGGGGAGCTTTTTGGCTACACCTTC

clone_size: .
v_call: TRBV5-6
j_call: TRBJ1-2
d_call: TRBD1
cdr3_aa: CASSLSGTGNYYGYTF
cdr3_nt: TGTGCCAGCAGCCTATCCGGGACAGGGAATTACTATGGCTACACCTTC

clone_size: few
v_call: TRBV4-2
j_call: TRBJ2-7
d_call: TRBD2
cdr3_aa: CASSPSGGPNGEQYF
cdr3_nt: TGTGCCAGCAGCCCATCGGGAGGGCCTAATGGCGAGCAGTACTTC

clone_size: .
v_call: TRBV5-1
j_call: TRBJ2-7
d_call: .
cdr3_aa: CASSLGSGLTYEQYF
cdr3_nt: TGCGCCAGCAGCTTGGGGAGCGGGCTAACCTACGAGCAGTACTTC

clone_size: .
v_call: TRBV19
j_call: TRBJ1-2
d_call: TRBD1
cdr3_aa: CASSTDRGHGYGYTF
cdr3_nt: TGTGCCAGTAGTACGGACAGGGGGCATGGCTATGGCTACACCTTC

clone_size: .
v_call: TRBV19
j_call: TRBJ2-6
d_call: TRBD1
cdr3_aa: CASRRGGAGSGANVLTF
cdr3_nt: TGTGCCAGTAGGAGAGGGGGCGCAGGCTCTGGGGCCAACGTCCTGACTTTC

clone_size: once
v_call: TRBV6-2/TRBV6-3
j_call: TRBJ2-3
d_call: TRBD2
cdr3_aa: CASSYASGGKNTQYF
cdr3_nt: TGTGCCAGCAGTTACGCTAGCGGGGGGAAAAATACGCAGTATTTT

clone_size: once
v_call: TRBV5-6
j_call: TRBJ1-2
d_call: .
cdr3_aa: CASSLDSYYGYTF
cdr3_nt: TGTGCCAGCAGCTTGGACAGCTACTATGGCTACACCTTC

clone_size: few
v_call: TRBV3-1/TRBV3-2
j_call: TRBJ1-5
d_call: .
cdr3_aa: CASSQSGNNQPQHF
cdr3_nt: TGTGCCAGCAGCCAATCAGGGAACAATCAGCCCCAGCATTTT

clone_size: once
v_call: TRBV19
j_call: TRBJ1-3
d_call: .
cdr3_aa: CASSMGQSSGNTIYF
cdr3_nt: TGTGCCAGTAGTATGGGGCAGAGCTCTGGAAACACCATATATTTT

clone_size: .
v_call: TRBV7-3
j_call: TRBJ2-7
d_call: TRBD1
cdr3_aa: CASSFDRGLEQYF
cdr3_nt: TGTGCCAGCAGCTTCGACAGGGGGCTCGAGCAGTACTTC

clone_size: .
v_call: TRBV7-9
j_call: TRBJ2-1
d_call: TRBD1
cdr3_aa: CASSLAQTTGPSYNEQFF
cdr3_nt: TGTGCCAGCAGCTTAGCCCAAACGACAGGGCCCTCTTACAATGAGCAGTTCTTC

clone_size: .
v_call: TRBV10-3
j_call: TRBJ2-3
d_call: TRBD2
cdr3_aa: CATNQLAGGTDTQYF
cdr3_nt: TGTGCCACGAACCAGCTAGCGGGAGGAACAGATACGCAGTATTTT

clone_size: .
v_call: TRBV4-3
j_call: TRBJ2-5
d_call: TRBD2
cdr3_aa: CASSQRPSGLQETQYF
cdr3_nt: TGCGCCAGCAGCCAACGTCCTAGCGGTCTCCAAGAGACCCAGTACTTC

clone_size: .
v_call: TRBV19
j_call: TRBJ1-5
d_call: .
cdr3_aa: CASKREWGNQPQHF
cdr3_nt: TGTGCCAGTAAGAGGGAATGGGGCAATCAGCCCCAGCATTTT

clone_size: .
v_call: TRBV6-5
j_call: TRBJ2-7
d_call: TRBD1
cdr3_aa: CASSRDRGREQYF
cdr3_nt: TGTGCCTCTTCTCGGGACAGGGGCCGCGAGCAGTACTTC

clone_size: few
v_call: TRBV5-5
j_call: TRBJ1-6
d_call: .
cdr3_aa: CASSLTWNSPLHF
cdr3_nt: TGTGCCAGCAGCTTGACTTGGAATTCACCCCTCCACTTT

clone_size: .
v_call: TRBV28
j_call: TRBJ1-5
d_call: .
cdr3_aa: CASGRDPNQPQHF
cdr3_nt: TGTGCCAGCGGGAGGGATCCCAATCAGCCCCAGCATTTT

clone_size: once
v_call: TRBV7-2
j_call: TRBJ2-7
d_call: TRBD2
cdr3_aa: CASSPSRLAGSRLSKQYF
cdr3_nt: TGTGCCAGCAGCCCCTCCCGGCTAGCGGGGTCAAGATTATCAAAGCAGTACTTC

clone_size: .
v_call: TRBV5-1
j_call: TRBJ2-7
d_call: TRBD2
cdr3_aa: CASSLGLLAGSYEQYF
cdr3_nt: TGCGCCAGCAGCTTGGGACTCCTAGCGGGATCCTACGAGCAGTACTTC

clone_size: .
v_call: TRBV5-1
j_call: TRBJ2-7
d_call: TRBD2
cdr3_aa: CASSPTDPGLDYEQYF
cdr3_nt: TGCGCCAGCAGCCCAACGGATCCCGGACTAGACTACGAGCAGTACTTC

clone_size: few
v_call: TRBV3-1/TRBV3-2
j_call: TRBJ2-3
d_call: .
cdr3_aa: CASRPTGSTDTQYF
cdr3_nt: TGTGCCAGCAGACCAACAGGGAGCACAGATACGCAGTATTTT

clone_size: .
v_call: TRBV3-1/TRBV3-2
j_call: TRBJ2-1
d_call: TRBD2
cdr3_aa: CASSPPRLAGGLSNEQFF
cdr3_nt: TGTGCCAGCAGCCCCCCCCGACTAGCGGGGGGACTCAGCAATGAGCAGTTCTTC

clone_size: .
v_call: TRBV18
j_call: TRBJ1-3
d_call: .
cdr3_aa: CASSPKDRLRADTIYF
cdr3_nt: TGTGCCAGCTCACCGAAGGACAGACTTCGGGCGGACACCATATATTTT

clone_size: few
v_call: TRBV23-1
j_call: TRBJ1-5
d_call: .
cdr3_aa: CASSHNCRSNQPQHF
cdr3_nt: TGCGCCAGCAGTCATAATTGCAGGAGCAATCAGCCCCAGCATTTT

clone_size: .
v_call: TRBV19
j_call: TRBJ1-2
d_call: .
cdr3_aa: CASSPFGFYGYTF
cdr3_nt: TGTGCCAGTAGTCCTTTCGGGTTCTATGGCTACACCTTC

clone_size: .
v_call: TRBV28
j_call: TRBJ1-2
d_call: TRBD1
cdr3_aa: CASSLAGQAVYGYTF
cdr3_nt: TGTGCCAGCAGTTTAGCGGGACAGGCAGTTTATGGCTACACCTTC

clone_size: .
v_call: TRBV6-2/TRBV6-3
j_call: TRBJ1-4
d_call: TRBD1
cdr3_aa: CASSPGDRWPEKLFF
cdr3_nt: TGTGCCAGCAGCCCCGGGGACAGGTGGCCTGAAAAACTGTTTTTT

clone_size: .
v_call: TRBV29-1
j_call: TRBJ1-3
d_call: TRBD1
cdr3_aa: CSVLGQGTGNTIYF
cdr3_nt: TGCAGCGTTCTCGGACAGGGGACTGGAAACACCATATATTTT

clone_size: .
v_call: TRBV4-3
j_call: TRBJ1-2
d_call: TRBD1
cdr3_aa: CASSQELGTGYGYTF
cdr3_nt: TGCGCCAGCAGCCAAGAGTTAGGGACAGGGTATGGCTACACCTTC

clone_size: .
v_call: TRBV13
j_call: TRBJ1-2
d_call: .
cdr3_aa: CASSLRTVKLYGYTF
cdr3_nt: TGTGCCAGCAGCTTGAGAACAGTTAAACTCTATGGCTACACCTTC

clone_size: .
v_call: TRBV27
j_call: TRBJ1-2
d_call: .
cdr3_aa: CASSLSFTGYGYTF
cdr3_nt: TGTGCCAGCAGTTTATCCTTCACAGGGTATGGCTACACCTTC

clone_size: .
v_call: TRBV18
j_call: TRBJ2-1
d_call: TRBD2
cdr3_aa: CASSPGLANEQFF
cdr3_nt: TGTGCCAGCTCACCCGGACTAGCTAATGAGCAGTTCTTC

clone_size: few
v_call: TRBV14
j_call: TRBJ1-5
d_call: TRBD1
cdr3_aa: CASSLQGISNQPQHF
cdr3_nt: TGTGCCAGCAGCTTACAGGGGATAAGCAATCAGCCCCAGCATTTT

clone_size: .
v_call: TRBV19
j_call: TRBJ2-1
d_call: .
cdr3_aa: CASMGRQPAWDNEQFF
cdr3_nt: TGTGCCAGTATGGGGCGTCAGCCGGCCTGGGACAATGAGCAGTTCTTC

clone_size: few
v_call: TRBV7-9
j_call: TRBJ2-5
d_call: TRBD1
cdr3_aa: CASSLTGGWQETQYF
cdr3_nt: TGTGCCAGCAGCTTGACAGGGGGCTGGCAAGAGACCCAGTACTTC

clone_size: .
v_call: TRBV29-1
j_call: TRBJ1-4
d_call: TRBD1
cdr3_aa: CSVNTGTGEEKLFF
cdr3_nt: TGCAGCGTAAATACCGGGACAGGGGAGGAAAAACTGTTTTTT

clone_size: .
v_call: TRBV7-7
j_call: TRBJ1-6
d_call: .
cdr3_aa: CASSSPQRGGQTYNSPLHF
cdr3_nt: TGTGCTAGCAGCTCCCCTCAACGGGGGGGGCAGACCTATAATTCACCCCTCCACTTT

clone_size: .
v_call: TRBV19
j_call: TRBJ1-1
d_call: .
cdr3_aa: CASSIIPLQGTEAFF
cdr3_nt: TGTGCCAGTAGTATTATCCCTCTCCAGGGCACTGAAGCTTTCTTT